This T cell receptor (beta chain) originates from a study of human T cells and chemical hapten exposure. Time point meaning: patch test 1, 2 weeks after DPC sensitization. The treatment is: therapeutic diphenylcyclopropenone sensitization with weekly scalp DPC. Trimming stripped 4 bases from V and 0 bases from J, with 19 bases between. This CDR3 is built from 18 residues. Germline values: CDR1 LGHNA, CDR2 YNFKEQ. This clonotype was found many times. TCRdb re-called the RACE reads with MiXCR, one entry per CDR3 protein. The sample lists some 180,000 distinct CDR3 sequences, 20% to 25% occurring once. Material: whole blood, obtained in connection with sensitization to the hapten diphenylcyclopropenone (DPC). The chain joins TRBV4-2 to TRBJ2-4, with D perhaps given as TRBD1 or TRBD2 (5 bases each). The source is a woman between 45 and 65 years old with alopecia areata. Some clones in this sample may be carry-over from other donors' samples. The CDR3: CASSRDPTTPLAKNIQYF. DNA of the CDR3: TGTGCCAGCAGCCGGGACCCAACAACTCCTCTAGCCAAAAACATTCAGTACTTC.